This T cell receptor beta chain was found in a study of T-cell reconstitution after alpha-beta-depleted transplantation in children (dated by TCRdb to the mid-2010s). In terms of the full investigation: The study quantitatively tracked T-cell immune reconstitution after TCRalphabeta/CD19-depleted allogeneic hematopoietic cell transplantation in children using TCR repertoire profiling.

Library preparation employed PCR. Sequencing used an Illumina HiSeq 2500. Molecular barcoding was employed in the preparation of TCR libraries, with unique molecular identifiers being used to normalize TCRbeta repertoire quantification. TCRdb reanalyzed the raw reads on its own, using fastp at Q25 for trimming and MiXCR for clone calling, and kept in-frame beta chains. Rows merge per CDR3 protein into single entries with the most common DNA and genes. The sample has roughly 670,000 distinct CDR3 sequences on record, under 15% of them singletons. 0.79% of the sample goes to the ten largest clones. Per the publication, the treatment or condition label means: allogeneic hematopoietic cell transplantation with graft depleted of TCRalphabeta T cells and CD19 B cells. The transplant recipients were children given TCRalphabeta/CD19-depleted allogeneic hematopoietic cell grafts. This clonotype was observed a few times. Its binding antigen is unknown. There are no base qualities to consult, and no much larger clone falls within one base.

What the research found in general, with its limitations: In some patients, high TCRbeta diversity at day 60 was attributed to recipient T cells and intrathymic progenitors that had survived conditioning. About two months after transplant, the apparently early recovery of alphabetaT-cell counts reportedly depended on just several hundred clones that had expanded rapidly and came from non-depleted graft cells. Hyperexpanded clone frequencies declined over subsequent months; after one year, T-cell counts and TCRbeta diversity were mostly attributed to newly produced T cells.

From a lookup of the germline V gene (reference sequence), CDR1 and CDR2 are DFQATT and SNEGSKA. At the junction V is shortened by 6 bases and J by 8 bases, with 11 bases in between. The CDR3, cysteine through phenylalanine, is 11 amino acids long. Only the CDR3 DNA is retained, 33 bases long and in frame from the first base. Source: PBMCs, taken before TCRalphabeta/CD19-depleted stem cell transplant. The rearrangement combines TRBV20-1 with TRBJ2-1; no D gene is confidently identified. This clonotype was sampled from a girl under 10 years old with congenital amegakaryocytic thrombocytopenia, due to receive a stem cell transplant. The DNA is as follows: TGCAGTGCCACCTTTTTAGATGAGCAGTTCTTC. This sequence encodes CSATFLDEQFF.